This T cell receptor (beta chain) was sequenced for a study of T cell repertoires in cytomegalovirus infection. Study information: Evidence of both CMV infection and a matching HLA type came from public TCR beta signatures. Overall study results and limits: In two of eight donors, the top clonotype was HLA-C-restricted CMV-specific. Individuals carrying CMV plus the relevant HLA were identified by cumulative frequency of public TCR beta families.

V dropped 5 bases and J dropped 0 bases, with 13 bases sitting between them. This CDR3 is 15 amino acids long. The V gene's germline CDR1 is SGHVS and CDR2 FNYEAQ. Using its own MiXCR run on the reads, TCRdb lists one record per CDR3 protein. The sample includes roughly 860,000 distinct CDR3 sequences, around a third of them seen just once. This clonotype was seen repeatedly, ten times or more. Its antigen is unknown. This chain uses TRBV7-6 with TRBJ1-1; D is unclear. The sequence came from a human donor in good health (CMV status not recorded). Some clones in this sample may be carry-over from other donors' samples. Sequencing used cultured CD8+ T cells from PBMCs, obtained from culture after CMV antigen stimulation. CDR3 amino acids: CASSALERMNTEAFF. CDR3 bases: TGTGCCAGCAGCGCCTTGGAACGGATGAACACTGAAGCTTTCTTT.